The clone carrying this T cell receptor beta chain was counted ten times or more. Antigen unknown. The CDR3 contains 14 residues. The junction had 6 bases not matched to a gene; V was cut back by 4 bases and J by 5 bases. CDR1 and CDR2 (germline): SGHNT, YYREEE (reference sequence). This sample is part of a study of early T cells in non-severe SARS-CoV-2 infection. Whole-study context: Sequenced material consisted of bulk RNA (from unsorted whole blood), and chains were unpaired.

As part of library construction, unique molecular identifiers were attached to individual cDNA molecules. TCRdb re-called the 5' RACE reads through MiXCR, storing one row per CDR3 protein. The sample shows more than 25,000 distinct CDR3 sequences, around 5% of them seen only once. Study-wide results and limits: Matching results from VDJdb favored anti-spike CD8 responses, leaving private and CD4 specificities undetected.

The sequence came from an adult who was a healthcare worker with PCR-confirmed SARS-CoV-2 infection or an uninfected control (not recorded which). The chain has TRBV5-4 and TRBJ2-7; TRBD1 matches 10 bases. Material: whole blood. The CDR3 nucleotides read TGTGCCAGCAGCCGGGACAGGGGAGGCGACGAGCAGTACTTC. It specifies CASSRDRGGDEQYF.